The 30 T cell receptor beta chains in this list originate from one sample, sequenced in a study of blood T cell repertoires in COVID-19. Profiling relied on immunoSEQ multiplex PCR, and the TCRdb table lists in-frame clones only, not all of them. This sample has 320,000 or so clones; 75% to 90% occur once, and the top ten carry around 5%. What was sequenced was PBMCs or T cells enriched from blood (not recorded which). The receptors derive from a man between 25 and 39 years old who had recovered from COVID-19.

The chain carries TRBV7-9 and TRBJ2-3; D might be TRBD1 (5 bases). Looked up from germline, CDR1 is SEHNR and CDR2 is FQNEAQ (reference sequence). The CDR3 is 12 residues long. Trimming took 3 bases from V and 10 from J, leaving 11 bases between them. The CDR3 here is CASSFTGEAQYF. CDR3 nucleotides: TGTGCCAGCAGCTTCACAGGCGAGGCGCAGTATTTT.

The chain couples TRBV5-1 to TRBJ1-2; 8 bases match TRBD1. The CDR3 totals 15 residues. Per the germline V gene, CDR1 is SGHRS and CDR2 is YFSETQ. Trimming cost V 3 bases and J 3 bases; bases outside gene matches: 7. The CDR3 bases are TGCGCCAGCAGCTCCGGACAGGGTAGGGACTATGGCTACACCTTC. Protein product: CASSSGQGRDYGYTF.

The chain is built from TRBV6-5 and TRBJ2-7; 7 bases agree with TRBD1. With V trimmed by 0 bases and J by 3 bases, 8 bases remained unmatched. The CDR3 has 16 amino acids. CDR1 is MNHEY and CDR2 is SVGAGI in the germline V gene. The CDR3 DNA is TGTGCCAGCAGTTACTCGTCCGGGACAGCCAACTACGAGCAGTACTTC. Protein product: CASSYSSGTANYEQYF.

The chain is built from TRBV9 and TRBJ2-7; D unclear. CDR1 SGDLS and CDR2 YYNGEE come from the germline V gene. CDR3 length: 13 residues. The ends were cut back, 4 bases at V and 0 bases at J, with 8 bases in the middle. The CDR3 sequence: CASSPPSSYEQYF. The CDR3 bases are TGTGCCAGCAGCCCCCCCAGCTCCTACGAGCAGTACTTC. Looking up the rest from reference TRBV9 and TRBJ2-7 gives the full variable domain: DSGVTQTPKHLITATGQRVTLRCSPRSGDLSVYWYQQSLDQGLQFLIQYYNGEERAKGNILERFSAQQFPDLHSELNLSSLELGDSALYFCASSPPSSYEQYFGPGTRLTVT.

The chain couples TRBV7-9 to TRBJ1-1; D is unresolved. This CDR3 is built from 15 residues. Between the trimmed V and J ends, which lost 4 bases and 3 bases, there was a span of 15 bases. Germline CDR1 and CDR2: SEHNR and FQNEAQ (reference sequence). The CDR3 protein is CASSSRASEDTEAFF. The CDR3 nucleotides are TGTGCCAGCAGCTCCCGGGCCTCGGAGGACACTGAAGCTTTCTTT.

V and J are TRBV23-1 and TRBJ1-1, with 8 nucleotides matching TRBD1. TRBV23-1 is placed among ORFs of uncertain function. Losses at the gene ends were 3 bases for V and 5 bases for J; bases not matched to a gene: 20. The CDR3 runs 19 residues. The CDR3 coding sequence is TGCGCCAGCAGTCACCACCACGGTCAGGGGGCGCGAAGTGAAACTGAAGCTTTCTTT. Protein sequence: CASSHHHGQGARSETEAFF.

The chain couples TRBV10-3 to TRBJ1-6, with 7 bases lining up with TRBD1. Germline assignment: CDR1 ENHRY and CDR2 SYGVKD. This CDR3 has 16 residues. Unmatched junction bases numbered 11, after V lost 3 bases and J lost 9 bases. As DNA, the CDR3 is TGTGCCATCAGTGACCCCCAGGGGGTTTTTCGTTCACCCCTCCACTTT. The encoded protein is CAISDPQGVFRSPLHF.

The gene calls are TRBV10-3 and TRBJ1-5, with D tentatively TRBD1 (6 bases). CDR1 is ENHRY, CDR2 SYGVKD, per germline. The CDR3 runs to 14 residues. Trimming removed 8 bases from V and 4 bases from J, with 15 bases in between. The CDR3 loop is CAIRGGQQNQPQHF. In DNA form, the CDR3 reads TGTGCCATCCGCGGGGGGCAGCAAAATCAGCCCCAGCATTTT.

V is TRBV29-1 and J is TRBJ1-1, with 9 bases fitting TRBD1. The germline CDR1 and CDR2 sequences are SQVTM and ANQGSEA. CDR3 length equals 13 residues. V dropped 5 bases and J dropped 10; count of bases not matched to a gene: 11. The chain's CDR3 is CSVRQGEDRPAFF. In DNA, the CDR3 is TGCAGCGTTAGACAGGGGGAGGACAGGCCAGCTTTCTTT.

The rearrangement links TRBV21-1 to TRBJ2-5; the table's D call, TRBD2, was not checked against the DNA. TRBV21-1 is assigned pseudogene status. The CDR3 is 17 residues long. DNA of the CDR3: TGTGCCAGCAGCCCCGGGGGGACCGGCCGGGGCAGGGAGACCCAGTACTTC. Amino acid sequence: CASSPGGTGRGRETQYF.

This clone is a singleton in its sample. This chain links TRBV3-1 (or the pseudogene TRBV3-2) with TRBJ1-4, with a possible D match to TRBD1 (5 bases). The CDR3 sequence is 16 residues long. Germline-derived CDR1 and CDR2 are LGHDT and YNNKEL (reference sequence). Trimming pared 4 bases from V and 8 bases from J, leaving 20 bases between. The CDR3, as DNA: TGTGCCAGCAGCCGCGGGATAGGGATGGAGGGGGAAAAACTGTTTTTT. Amino acid sequence: CASSRGIGMEGEKLFF.

CDR3 bases: TGTGCCAGCAAACCCGGGACAGGGGAGTTTTACGAGCAGTACTTC. This translates into CASKPGTGEFYEQYF. The chain employs TRBV6-5 and TRBJ2-7, with TRBD1 matching 10 bases. The CDR3 is 15 residues long. Per germline, CDR1 MNHEY and CDR2 SVGAGI. Unmatched junction bases numbered 10, after V lost 7 bases and J lost 4 bases.

This chain connects TRBV20-1 to TRBJ2-2; D remains unclear. The CDR3 consists of 11 residues. Germline CDR1 and CDR2: DFQATT and SNEGSKA (reference sequence). V was trimmed by 0 bases and J by 7 bases, leaving 3 bases between them. The CDR3 loop reads CSARDLGELFF. CDR3 in DNA: TGCAGTGCTAGAGATCTCGGGGAGCTGTTTTTT.

This sequence joins TRBV7-9 and TRBJ2-5, with 9 bases that match TRBD1. Germline V gene lookup returns CDR1 SEHNR and CDR2 FQNEAQ (reference sequence). V was clipped by 4 bases and J by 5 bases; unmatched bases: 11. There are 16 residues in the CDR3. CDR3 protein: CASSSSGTGSSETQYF. The CDR3 DNA reads TGTGCCAGCAGCTCCTCCGGGACAGGGTCTTCGGAGACCCAGTACTTC.

The chain couples TRBV5-8 to TRBJ1-2; 7 bases line up with TRBD1. CDR1 and CDR2 from the germline V gene are SGHTS and YDEGEE. The CDR3 sequence is 15 residues long. J gave up 4 bases and V 4 bases, and 10 bases lay outside the gene matches. CDR3 sequence reads: CASSTRQGLTYGYTF. For the CDR3, the DNA is TGTGCCAGCAGCACCCGACAGGGCCTTACCTATGGCTACACCTTC.

The V call is TRBV5-8, the J call TRBJ2-2; D possibly corresponds to TRBD1 (5 bases). Germline CDR1 is SGHTS and CDR2 is YDEGEE. The CDR3 loop spans 15 amino acids. V lost 4 bases, J lost 2 bases, and 12 bases lay in between. The CDR3 protein is CASSQGQVNTGELFF. The DNA for the CDR3 is TGTGCCAGCAGCCAAGGACAAGTTAACACCGGGGAGCTGTTTTTT. Drawing the rest from reference TRBV5-8 and TRBJ2-2, the complete variable domain is EAGVTQSPTHLIKTRGQQATLRCSPISGHTSVYWYQQALGLGLQFLLWYDEGEERNRGNFPPRFSGRQFPNYSSELNVNALELEDSALYLCASSQGQVNTGELFFGEGSRLTVL.

This chain joins TRBV15 and TRBJ2-5; possibly TRBD2 for D (5 bases). Trimming shortened V by 0 bases and J by 4 bases, and 9 bases separated the two germline ends. The germline V gene has CDR1 LNHNV and CDR2 YYDKDF (reference sequence). The CDR3 runs 14 residues. CDR3 loop: CATSRDTGRETQYF. CDR3 DNA sequence: TGTGCCACCAGCAGAGATACGGGGAGAGAGACCCAGTACTTC. The whole variable domain, filled in from reference TRBV15 and TRBJ2-5, reads DAMVIQNPRYQVTQFGKPVTLSCSQTLNHNVMYWYQQKSSQAPKLLFHYYDKDFNNEADTPDNFQSRRPNTSFCFLDIRSPGLGDTAMYLCATSRDTGRETQYFGPGTRLLVL.

The V and J genes are TRBV18 and TRBJ1-4; D is unclear. Germline CDR1 reads KGHSH; CDR2 reads LQKENI. CDR3 length equals 16 residues. V lost 2 bases to trimming and J lost 4 bases, with 14 bases between them. This CDR3 is CASSPMAGSVNEKLFF. In DNA, the CDR3 is TGTGCCAGCTCACCAATGGCGGGGAGTGTTAATGAAAAACTGTTTTTT. Full variable domain (outside the CDR3, taken from reference TRBV18 and TRBJ1-4): NAGVMQNPRHLVRRRGQEARLRCSPMKGHSHVYWYRQLPEEGLKFMVYLQKENIIDESGMPKERFSAEFPKEGPSILRIQQVVRGDSAAYFCASSPMAGSVNEKLFFGSGTQLSVL.

The genes are TRBV6-6 and TRBJ2-7; 9 nucleotides line up with TRBD1. The CDR3 consists of 17 residues. Per the germline V gene, CDR1 is MNHNY and CDR2 is SVGAGI (reference sequence). The V and J ends lost 5 bases and 2 bases, in that order; junction bases with no gene match: 13. Here the CDR3 DNA reads TGTGCCAGCAGTCCGTGGGCCCTGACAGGGGGTCCCTACGAGCAGTACTTC. It codes for CASSPWALTGGPYEQYF.

This clone appeared a single time. This chain links TRBV19 with TRBJ1-1; tentative D call: TRBD1 (6 bases). CDR1 and CDR2 from the germline V gene are LNHDA and SQIVND (reference sequence). Trimming pared 5 bases from V and 2 bases from J, leaving 12 bases between. The CDR3 runs to 14 residues. CDR3 loop: CASSSRTANTEAFF. The CDR3 region has the DNA TGTGCCAGTAGTTCTCGGACAGCTAACACTGAAGCTTTCTTT.

This rearrangement joins TRBV10-3 to TRBJ1-3, with a tentative D call TRBD1 (6 bases). This CDR3 has 14 amino acids. V was clipped by 4 bases and J by 4 bases, with 11 bases between them. The germline V gene encodes CDR1 ENHRY and CDR2 SYGVKD. CDR3 residues: CAISVGGAGNTIYF. CDR3 coding DNA: TGTGCCATCAGTGTAGGGGGTGCCGGAAACACCATATATTTT.

The chain has TRBV6-5 and TRBJ1-2; D is perhaps TRBD1 (6 bases). Germline-derived CDR1 and CDR2 are MNHEY and SVGAGI. This CDR3 comprises 15 residues. Trimming pared 2 bases from V and 7 bases from J, leaving 17 bases between. Here the CDR3 DNA reads TGTGCCAGCAGTTACCAGTCCGGGACAATCGGTGGCTACACCTTC. This codes for CASSYQSGTIGGYTF.

This clone was found once. The chain uses TRBV29-1 and TRBJ1-3; D ambiguous. The CDR3 runs to 12 residues. Between the trimmed V and J ends, which lost 7 bases and 2 bases, there was a span of 9 bases. Germline V gives CDR1 SQVTM, CDR2 ANQGSEA. The CDR3 DNA reads TGCAGCGCCCGGGAAGCTGGAAACACCATATATTTT. Encoded protein: CSAREAGNTIYF.

The J gene is TRBJ1-3, the V gene TRBV5-6, with TRBD1 identical over 7 bases. This CDR3 comprises 15 residues. CDR1 is SGHDT and CDR2 is YYEEEE in the germline V gene. J gave up 5 bases and V 6 bases, and 11 bases lay outside the gene matches. The CDR3 bases are TGTGCCAGCACCGTCAGTACAGGGGTTAGAAACACCATATATTTT. Protein: CASTVSTGVRNTIYF. Based on the CDR3 plus reference TRBV5-6 and TRBJ1-3, the full variable domain is DAGVTQSPTHLIKTRGQQVTLRCSPKSGHDTVSWYQQALGQGPQFIFQYYEEEERQRGNFPDRFSGHQFPNYSSELNVNALLLGDSALYLCASTVSTGVRNTIYFGEGSWLTVV.

V is TRBV7-9 and J is TRBJ2-1; 16 bases align to TRBD2. The length of the CDR3 is 19 residues. Germline loops: CDR1 SEHNR, CDR2 FQNEAQ (reference sequence). V shed 4 bases, J shed 1 base, and the junction held 7 bases outside the gene matches. In nucleotides, the CDR3 is TGTGCCAGCAGCTCCCCGGGACTAGCGGGGGGGCCTTCCTACAATGAGCAGTTCTTC. Protein sequence: CASSSPGLAGGPSYNEQFF.

The chain joins TRBV13 to TRBJ1-4; D may be TRBD1 (5 bases). In germline, CDR1 is PRHDT, CDR2 FYEKMQ (reference sequence). With 1 base removed from V and 4 bases from J, the gap between germline ends came to 16 bases. The CDR3 totals 17 residues. The CDR3 bases are TGTGCCAGCAGCTTAGCGGCAGGGCCGAATCTTAATGAAAAACTGTTTTTT. Translated: CASSLAAGPNLNEKLFF.

V usage is TRBV5-4 and J usage is TRBJ2-7, with 10 bases aligning to TRBD1. Losses at the gene ends were 4 bases for V and 7 bases for J; bases not matched to a gene: 11. Germline assignment: CDR1 SGHNT and CDR2 YYREEE (reference sequence). The CDR3 has 15 amino acids. CDR3 residues: CASSPSRDRGWEQYF. In nucleotides, the CDR3 is TGTGCCAGCAGCCCGTCCCGGGACAGGGGTTGGGAGCAGTACTTC. Complete variable domain (other parts from reference TRBV5-4 and TRBJ2-7): ETGVTQSPTHLIKTRGQQVTLRCSSQSGHNTVSWYQQALGQGPQFIFQYYREEENGRGNFPPRFSGLQFPNYSSELNVNALELDDSALYLCASSPSRDRGWEQYFGPGTRLTVT.

The rearrangement joins TRBV30 to TRBJ2-7, with TRBD2 matching over 13 bases. J gave up 6 bases and V 0 bases, and 5 bases lay outside the gene matches. Per germline, CDR1 GTSNPN and CDR2 SVGIG (reference sequence). The CDR3 is made up of 15 amino acids. Here the CDR3 DNA reads TGTGCCTGGAGTGTACAGGGGACTAGCGGGGTCGAGCAGTACTTC. Its translation is CAWSVQGTSGVEQYF.

The V and J genes are TRBV11-2 and TRBJ1-1; no clear D gene. The CDR3 covers 14 residues. The V gene's germline CDR1 is SGHAT and CDR2 FQNNGV. V was trimmed by 2 bases and J by 4 bases, leaving 11 bases between them. DNA for the CDR3: TGTGCCAGCAGCTTAATGAGGGAGGGCACTGAAGCTTTCTTT. The encoded protein is CASSLMREGTEAFF.

This clone was observed a single time. This chain uses TRBV18 with TRBJ2-2; 8 nucleotides align to TRBD1. Germline trimming cut 1 base from V and 6 bases from J; bases unmatched to any gene: 10. The germline V gene encodes CDR1 KGHSH and CDR2 LQKENI. The CDR3 length is 17 residues. The CDR3 here is CASSPLRDRSPSGELFF. The CDR3 DNA sequence: TGTGCCAGCTCACCACTTCGGGACAGGTCTCCGTCCGGGGAGCTGTTTTTT.